A single sample is the source of the 5 T cell receptor beta chains below, sequenced in a study of cytomegalovirus exposure and HLA in healthy donors (dated by TCRdb to the late 2010s). Library creation used the immunoSEQ multiplex PCR assay. The source is immuneACCESS, and TCRdb retained only in-frame sequences with V and J called. Part of the clones is not carried over; for the studies checked, unresolved V genes explain less than half of this, and the remainder is unexplained. The sample table records roughly 150,000 clones; roughly nine tenths of these occur just once. The ten largest make up about 3.5% of the sample. The sample was PBMCs. The receptors originated from a woman under 30 in good health and CMV-seropositive.

The rearrangement links TRBV4-2 to TRBJ2-5; tentative D call: TRBD2 (6 bases). The germline V gene has CDR1 LGHNA and CDR2 YNFKEQ. V lost 4 bases, J lost 5 bases, and 17 bases lay in between. The CDR3 is made up of 15 amino acids. CDR3 amino acids: CASSPAGEAVETQYF. CDR3 bases: TGTGCCAGCAGCCCCGCCGGGGAGGCGGTGGAGACCCAGTACTTC.

The gene calls are TRBV6-1 and TRBJ2-3; 9 positions agree with TRBD2. This CDR3 is 14 amino acids long. Germline values: CDR1 MNHNS, CDR2 SASEGT. V was clipped by 8 bases and J by 0 bases; unmatched bases: 3. CDR3 DNA sequence: TGTGCCAGCGCTAGCGGGGCTAGCACAGATACGCAGTATTTT. It translates to CASASGASTDTQYF.

The genes are TRBV11-2 and TRBJ1-1, with no clear D. Trimming removed 0 bases at V and 10 bases at J, with 9 bases between. Germline V gene lookup returns CDR1 SGHAT and CDR2 FQNNGV. The CDR3 has 12 amino acids. The DNA for the CDR3 is TGTGCCAGCAGCTTAGAGGGCGCCAGAGCTTTCTTT. Its protein is CASSLEGARAFF. The variable domain in full, with the rest retrieved from reference TRBV11-2 and TRBJ1-1, is EAGVAQSPRYKIIEKRQSVAFWCNPISGHATLYWYQQILGQGPKLLIQFQNNGVVDDSQLPKDRFSAERLKGVDSTLKIQPAKLEDSAVYLCASSLEGARAFFGQGTRLTVV.

In the case of this clone: One junction end disagrees with the germline gene, perhaps due to a read error. The chain joins TRBV9 to TRBJ2-1, with D tentatively TRBD1 (5 bases). In germline, CDR1 is SGDLS, CDR2 YYNGEE. The CDR3 runs to 15 residues. The CDR3 coding sequence is TGTGCCAGCAGCGTCTCCTTAGGGGTTGTAAATGAGCAGCTCTTC. Translated, it gives CASSVSLGVVNEQLF.

The CDR3 loop reads CASSLASQAYEQYF. The DNA of the CDR3 is TGCGCCAGCAGCTTGGCCAGTCAGGCCTACGAGCAGTACTTC. The gene calls are TRBV5-1 and TRBJ2-7, with D unresolved. The V end was cut by 0 bases, the J end by 2 bases, with 9 bases between. Per the germline V gene, CDR1 is SGHRS and CDR2 is YFSETQ. This CDR3 contains 14 residues. The whole variable domain, filled in from reference TRBV5-1 and TRBJ2-7, reads KAGVTQTPRYLIKTRGQQVTLSCSPISGHRSVSWYQQTPGQGLQFLFEYFSETQRNKGNFPGRFSGRQFSNSRSEMNVSTLELGDSALYLCASSLASQAYEQYFGPGTRLTVT.